The rows below give T cell receptor beta chains drawn from one sample of a study of blood T cell repertoires in COVID-19. Clones were sequenced by immunoSEQ multiplex PCR, and TCRdb holds only the in-frame ones, with some missing. The profile shows some 150,000 clones, roughly 73% of them singletons. Specimen: peripheral blood. These receptors were taken from a woman between 50 and 59 years old with active or convalescent COVID-19. CDR3s include the opening cysteine and the closing phenylalanine or tryptophan. D genes are given only for firm matches. Clone size appears in some rows only: once, few, many, or a class for an expanded clone.

J gene,V gene,clone size,D gene,CDR3 protein,CDR3 DNA
TRBJ1-1,TRBV30,.,.,CAWSEQGGDTEAFF,TGTGCCTGGAGTGAACAGGGCGGCGACACTGAAGCTTTCTTT
TRBJ2-5,TRBV7-2,.,TRBD2,CASSPIASGTLWTQYF,TGTGCCAGCAGCCCCATCGCTAGCGGGACCCTCTGGACCCAGTACTTC
TRBJ1-2,TRBV7-8,.,TRBD1,CASSPTMGQHHGYTF,TGTGCCAGCAGCCCTACAATGGGACAGCACCATGGCTACACCTTC
TRBJ2-1,TRBV6-5,.,TRBD2,CASSLAGVSYNEQFF,TGTGCCAGCAGCCTAGCGGGAGTCTCCTACAATGAGCAGTTCTTC
TRBJ1-2,TRBV5-4,.,TRBD1,CASSLRDRGNYGYTF,TGTGCCAGCAGCTTGAGGGACAGGGGTAACTATGGCTACACCTTC
TRBJ1-1,TRBV6-5,.,.,CASIPPGAGNTEAFF,TGTGCCAGCATCCCCCCAGGGGCGGGGAACACTGAAGCTTTCTTT
TRBJ1-6,TRBV6-1,.,.,CASSEPQAPLHF,TGTGCCAGCAGTGAGCCACAGGCACCCCTCCACTTT
TRBJ2-7,TRBV14,once,.,CASSQAVGGAEQYF,TGTGCCAGCAGCCAAGCCGTTGGAGGGGCCGAGCAGTACTTC
TRBJ1-2,TRBV6-2/TRBV6-3,.,TRBD1,CASSYSAVWQGDYGYTF,TGTGCCAGCAGTTACTCGGCGGTGTGGCAGGGGGACTATGGCTACACCTTC
TRBJ2-7,TRBV13,once,TRBD1,CASSSALPGTGHYEQYF,TGTGCCAGCAGCTCAGCCTTACCCGGGACAGGCCACTACGAGCAGTACTTC
TRBJ1-2,TRBV15,.,.,CATSSPAPGRNGYTF,TGTGCCACCAGCAGCCCCGCGCCAGGGAGGAATGGCTACACCTTC
TRBJ2-1,TRBV20-1,.,.,CSASGGQGYYNEQFF,TGCAGTGCTAGTGGTGGGCAGGGGTACTACAATGAGCAGTTCTTC
TRBJ2-7,TRBV3-1/TRBV3-2,.,TRBD2,CASSQGVAGGHKQYF,TGTGCCAGCAGCCAAGGAGTAGCGGGAGGTCATAAGCAGTACTTC
TRBJ1-1,TRBV7-2,many,.,CASSLEQYTEAFF,TGTGCCAGCAGCTTGGAACAGTACACTGAAGCTTTCTTT
TRBJ2-1,TRBV7-3,few,.,CASSSDRATYNEQFF,TGTGCCAGCAGCTCCGACAGAGCTACCTACAATGAGCAGTTCTTC
TRBJ2-7,TRBV6-5,.,TRBD2,CASSPAGGLYEQYF,TGTGCCAGCAGTCCAGCGGGAGGGCTCTACGAGCAGTACTTC
TRBJ2-1,TRBV7-2,.,.,CASSFGLGNEQFF,TGTGCCAGCAGCTTCGGACTGGGCAATGAGCAGTTCTTC
TRBJ1-4,TRBV12-2,.,.,CASRPPTGGCGDEKLFF,TGTGCAAGTCGCCCTCCGACAGGGGGCTGTGGTGATGAAAAACTGTTTTTT
TRBJ1-2,TRBV7-2,.,TRBD1,CASTKGQGGRGYTF,TGTGCCAGCACAAAGGGGCAGGGGGGTCGTGGCTACACCTTC
TRBJ1-4,TRBV25-1,.,TRBD1,CASSERGQGGTNEKLFF,TGTGCCAGCAGTGAGCGAGGGCAGGGGGGAACTAATGAAAAACTGTTTTTT
TRBJ1-4,TRBV28,.,TRBD1,CASSFQGASNEKLFF,TGTGCCAGCAGTTTCCAGGGGGCTTCTAATGAAAAACTGTTTTTT
TRBJ1-1,TRBV9,.,.,CASSAGSGTEAFF,TGTGCCAGCAGCGCGGGGTCCGGCACTGAAGCTTTCTTT
TRBJ2-3,TRBV2,.,TRBD2,CASSELGLADTDTQYF,TGTGCCAGCAGTGAACTTGGACTAGCGGACACAGATACGCAGTATTTT
TRBJ2-3,TRBV5-1,.,.,CASSQQSGSTDTQYF,TGCGCCAGCAGCCAACAAAGCGGGAGCACAGATACGCAGTATTTT
TRBJ1-1,TRBV6-2/TRBV6-3,few,TRBD1,CASSYSPRTGFSAFF,TGTGCCAGCAGTTACTCGCCCCGGACAGGTTTCTCGGCTTTCTTT
TRBJ1-1,TRBV7-9,many,.,CASSSTEGAFF,TGTGCCAGCAGCTCTACCGAGGGAGCTTTCTTT
TRBJ2-7,TRBV2,.,.,CASSAGFYEQYF,TGTGCCAGCAGCGCAGGGTTTTACGAGCAGTACTTC
TRBJ1-5,TRBV6-5,.,TRBD1,CASRPDRDPNQPQHF,TGTGCCAGCAGACCCGACAGGGACCCCAATCAGCCCCAGCATTTT
TRBJ2-3,TRBV11-3,few,TRBD2,CASSLFGGSGGTDTQYF,TGTGCCAGCAGCTTATTTGGCGGGAGTGGCGGCACAGATACGCAGTATTTT
TRBJ2-1,TRBV29-1,.,TRBD1,CSGGDRDQFF,TGCAGCGGTGGGGACAGGGACCAGTTCTTC
TRBJ1-2,TRBV6-5,.,TRBD1,CASRGQVGSGGYTF,TGTGCCAGCCGAGGACAGGTTGGGAGCGGTGGCTACACCTTC
TRBJ1-4,TRBV29-1,few,TRBD1,CSVGTGREKLFF,TGCAGCGTCGGGACAGGAAGGGAAAAACTGTTTTTT
TRBJ2-5,TRBV5-1,.,TRBD2,CASSLGLAGGGETQYF,TGCGCCAGCAGCTTGGGACTAGCGGGAGGGGGTGAGACCCAGTACTTC
TRBJ1-1,TRBV3-1/TRBV3-2,once,.,CASIRGSRKAFF,TGTGCCAGCATCCGGGGTTCTAGGAAAGCTTTCTTT
TRBJ2-3,TRBV25-1,.,TRBD2,CASSGGLAGDTQYF,TGTGCCAGCAGTGGTGGACTAGCCGGAGATACGCAGTATTTT
TRBJ2-1,TRBV6-5,.,TRBD2,CASRALARNEQFF,TGTGCCAGCAGGGCACTAGCGCGCAATGAGCAGTTCTTC
TRBJ1-1,TRBV7-2,.,.,CASSLAEQGYTEAFF,TGTGCCAGCAGCTTAGCGGAACAGGGTTACACTGAAGCTTTCTTT
TRBJ1-6,TRBV15,.,.,CATSPGISPLHF,TGTGCCACCAGCCCAGGGATTTCACCCCTCCACTTT
TRBJ2-7,TRBV6-2/TRBV6-3,.,TRBD2,CASSPLSSGLKSYEQYF,TGTGCCAGCAGTCCCCTATCTAGCGGGTTAAAGTCCTACGAGCAGTACTTC